The rows below give T cell receptor beta chains drawn from one sample of a study of neurological immune-mediated disorders. TCRdb itself ran the 5' RACE reads through MiXCR, one entry per CDR3 protein. The data contain approximately 80,000 distinct CDR3 sequences, 5.5% to 6.5% of them singletons. Material: PBMCs. These receptors were obtained from a woman aged 60-70 years with multiple sclerosis. The CDR3 runs from the conserved cysteine through the conserved F or W. Each record gives: D gene, clone size, J gene, V gene, CDR3 protein, CDR3 DNA. A D gene is named only where the DNA matches it firmly. Size tells how often a clone was seen (once, few, many) or the class of an expanded clone, and some rows leave it out.

-	many	TRBJ2-5	TRBV7-7	CASSPGETQYF	TGTGCTAGCAGCCCTGGGGAGACCCAGTACTTC
TRBD1	many	TRBJ1-1	TRBV11-2	CASSFYPTGVNTEAFF	TGTGCCAGCAGCTTCTATCCGACAGGGGTGAACACTGAAGCTTTCTTT
-	few	TRBJ1-1	TRBV7-6	CASSPGLGTEAFF	TGTGCCAGCAGCCCGGGGTTGGGGACTGAAGCTTTCTTT
TRBD1	many	TRBJ2-2	TRBV29-1	CSVRKGAGTGELFF	TGCAGCGTTAGAAAGGGGGCGGGCACCGGGGAGCTGTTTTTT
-	few	TRBJ1-4	TRBV20-1	CSVWSGDEKLFF	TGCAGTGTTTGGTCAGGGGACGAAAAACTGTTTTTT
-	many	TRBJ1-5	TRBV30	CAWSTGNVNQPQHF	TGTGCCTGGAGTACAGGGAACGTCAATCAGCCCCAGCATTTT
TRBD1	many	TRBJ1-6	TRBV5-1	CASTAGTGAGNSPLHF	TGCGCCAGCACCGCCGGGACAGGGGCCGGAAATTCACCCCTCCACTTT
TRBD1	many	TRBJ2-1	TRBV25-1	CASSEYIWDRGLNEQFF	TGTGCCAGCAGTGAATATATATGGGACAGGGGGCTCAATGAGCAGTTCTTC
-	many	TRBJ1-6	TRBV20-1	CSANERRFNSPLHF	TGCAGTGCCAACGAACGCAGGTTTAATTCACCCCTCCACTTT
-	many	TRBJ2-7	TRBV11-2	CASSLGSGGMSSYEQYF	TGTGCCAGCAGCCTAGGGTCGGGCGGGATGAGCTCCTACGAGCAGTACTTC
TRBD1	medium-sized	TRBJ1-6	TRBV6-6	CASSGQNNSPLHF	TGTGCCAGCTCGGGACAGAATAATTCACCCCTCCACTTT
-	many	TRBJ2-5	TRBV6-6	CASSYLETQYF	TGTGCCAGCAGTTACCTAGAGACCCAGTACTTC
-	many	TRBJ2-7	TRBV5-1	CASSIDREQYF	TGCGCCAGCAGCATTGATCGCGAGCAGTACTTC
TRBD2	many	TRBJ2-1	TRBV20-1	CSARGAGGPNEQFF	TGCAGTGCTAGAGGGGCGGGGGGGCCGAATGAGCAGTTCTTC
TRBD1	medium-sized	TRBJ2-1	TRBV20-1	CSAHSPGQGPLRYNEQFF	TGCAGTGCTCATTCGCCGGGACAGGGCCCTCTACGGTACAATGAGCAGTTCTTC
-	-	TRBJ2-4	TRBV7-9	CASSLGAGTRKNIQYF	TGTGCCAGCAGCTTAGGGGCGGGGACCCGGAAAAACATTCAGTACTTC
-	many	TRBJ1-5	TRBV15	CATSRFNQPQHF	TGTGCCACCAGCAGATTTAATCAGCCCCAGCATTTT
TRBD1	many	TRBJ1-1	TRBV28	CASSLSAAGGPEAFF	TGTGCCAGCAGTTTAAGCGCGGCAGGGGGCCCTGAAGCTTTCTTT
-	-	TRBJ1-1	TRBV6-5	CASSATSGAFF	TGTGCCAGCAGCGCCACGAGCGGAGCTTTCTTT
-	many	TRBJ2-2	TRBV7-9	CASSFYGAGTGELFF	TGTGCCAGCAGCTTTTACGGGGCTGGGACCGGGGAGCTGTTTTTT
-	medium-sized	TRBJ1-5	TRBV15	CATSSGDPGQHF	TGTGCCACCAGCAGTGGGGACCCTGGCCAGCATTTT
-	many	TRBJ1-5	TRBV3-1	CASSRGANQPQHF	TGTGCCAGCAGCCGGGGAGCGAATCAGCCCCAGCATTTT
-	few	TRBJ2-1	TRBV10-1	CASSERTYNEQFF	TGCGCCAGCAGTGAGCGGACCTACAATGAGCAGTTCTTC
TRBD1	many	TRBJ1-4	TRBV7-2	CASSWGQGAEKLFF	TGTGCCAGCAGTTGGGGACAGGGGGCCGAAAAACTGTTTTTT
-	many	TRBJ1-4	TRBV18	CASSPRTGPKNEKLFF	TGTGCCAGCTCACCCCGGACGGGTCCTAAGAATGAAAAACTGTTTTTT
-	many	TRBJ2-1	TRBV4-1	CASSHQTGYTNEQFF	TGCGCCAGCAGCCATCAAACAGGGTATACCAATGAGCAGTTCTTC
TRBD1	many	TRBJ1-1	TRBV12-3/TRBV12-4	CASTMTGGPSEAFF	TGTGCCAGCACAATGACAGGGGGGCCCTCTGAAGCTTTCTTT
TRBD1	many	TRBJ1-5	TRBV5-1	CASSSGQGRGPQHF	TGCGCCAGCAGTTCGGGACAGGGGCGGGGACCCCAGCATTTT
TRBD1	many	TRBJ2-2	TRBV7-2	CASSMYDRESGELFF	TGTGCCAGCAGCATGTACGACAGGGAATCCGGGGAGCTGTTTTTT
TRBD1	many	TRBJ1-1	TRBV7-8	CASSLSRQGGTEAFF	TGTGCCAGCAGCTTATCCCGACAGGGCGGGACTGAAGCTTTCTTT
-	many	TRBJ2-7	TRBV3-1	CASSRLPDHEQYF	TGTGCCAGCAGCCGACTGCCCGACCACGAGCAGTACTTC
TRBD1	many	TRBJ2-6	TRBV5-1	CASSQTGNSGANVLTF	TGCGCCAGCAGCCAGACAGGGAACTCCGGGGCCAACGTCCTGACTTTC
-	many	TRBJ2-1	TRBV5-1	CASRASGLTYNEQFF	TGCGCCAGCCGCGCGTCAGGTTTGACCTACAATGAGCAGTTCTTC
-	-	TRBJ1-1	TRBV5-1	CASSLVAQGSEAFF	TGCGCCAGCAGCTTGGTCGCGCAGGGCAGTGAAGCTTTCTTT
TRBD2	many	TRBJ2-3	TRBV5-5	CASSLGRGGSTDTQYF	TGTGCCAGCAGCTTGGGAAGGGGAGGGAGCACAGATACGCAGTATTTT
-	many	TRBJ2-1	TRBV12-3/TRBV12-4	CASSLAGKTTNEQFF	TGTGCCAGCAGTTTAGCGGGGAAAACCACAAATGAGCAGTTCTTC
-	few	TRBJ1-4	TRBV27	CASSLFRGGAEKLFF	TGTGCCAGCAGTTTATTTCGCGGGGGGGCCGAAAAACTGTTTTTT
-	many	TRBJ1-6	TRBV5-6	CASSFAGTQSLHF	TGTGCCAGCAGCTTCGCCGGGACCCAATCCCTCCACTTT
-	many	TRBJ1-5	TRBV12-3/TRBV12-4	CASSQRRSGGQPQHF	TGTGCCAGCAGTCAACGCCGGTCGGGGGGGCAGCCCCAGCATTTT
-	-	TRBJ1-1	TRBV19	CASSKGGMNTEAFF	TGTGCCAGTAGTAAGGGGGGTATGAACACTGAAGCTTTCTTT